The 22 T cell receptor beta chains below were found in one sample sequenced in a study of blood T cell repertoires in COVID-19. The method was immunoSEQ multiplex PCR; TCRdb's version includes in-frame clones alone and lacks a portion of them. Counted here are 150,000 or so clones, 80% occurring once; the ten biggest clones make up approximately 5.4%. Sequencing input: PBMCs or T cells enriched from blood (not recorded which). Receptors were obtained from a man aged 40-49 years who had recovered from COVID-19.

The chain is built from TRBV27 and TRBJ1-2; 7 nucleotides match TRBD1. Germline V gene lookup returns CDR1 MNHEY and CDR2 SMNVEV (reference sequence). J lost 3 bases, V lost 3 bases, and 4 bases had no gene match. CDR3 size: 14 residues. CDR3 nucleotides: TGTGCCAGCAGTTTTTATGACAGGGACTATGGCTACACCTTC. Protein product: CASSFYDRDYGYTF.

This clone has a handful of counts. The rearrangement links TRBV5-1 to TRBJ2-5; D is possibly TRBD2 (5 bases). This CDR3 is built from 14 residues. CDR1 is SGHRS and CDR2 is YFSETQ in the germline V gene. Trimming cost V 0 bases and J 1 base, with 7 bases left between them. CDR3 loop: CASSLGGVQETQYF. The CDR3 DNA reads TGCGCCAGCAGCTTGGGGGGAGTCCAAGAGACCCAGTACTTC.

This chain links TRBV29-1 with TRBJ1-4, with D perhaps matching TRBD1 (5 bases). V lost 1 base, J lost 3 bases, and 9 bases lay in between. CDR3 size: 14 residues. Germline V lookup: CDR1 SQVTM, CDR2 ANQGSEA. The CDR3 sequence: CSVEAEGANEKLFF. The CDR3 nucleotides read TGCAGCGTTGAAGCAGAAGGGGCTAATGAAAAACTGTTTTTT.

The chain combines TRBV5-4 with TRBJ2-3; D possibly corresponds to TRBD2 (7 bases). The CDR3 has 14 amino acids. Trimming stripped 5 bases from V and 0 bases from J, with 10 bases between. Germline V gene lookup returns CDR1 SGHNT and CDR2 YYREEE (reference sequence). The chain's CDR3 is CASRAGASTDTQYF. CDR3 DNA sequence: TGTGCCAGCAGGGCGGGGGCTAGCACAGATACGCAGTATTTT.

The genes are TRBV9 and TRBJ2-3; weak D call: TRBD2 (5 bases). V lost 0 bases to trimming and J lost 4 bases, with 12 bases between them. Germline V lookup: CDR1 SGDLS, CDR2 YYNGEE. The CDR3 runs to 15 residues. The chain's CDR3 is CASSVGRGRADTQYF. CDR3 nucleotide sequence: TGTGCCAGCAGCGTAGGTCGAGGGCGCGCAGATACGCAGTATTTT. Full variable domain (missing parts from reference TRBV9 and TRBJ2-3): DSGVTQTPKHLITATGQRVTLRCSPRSGDLSVYWYQQSLDQGLQFLIQYYNGEERAKGNILERFSAQQFPDLHSELNLSSLELGDSALYFCASSVGRGRADTQYFGPGTRLTVL.

The chain uses TRBV7-8 and TRBJ2-7; possible D gene TRBD1, 5 bases. Germline-derived CDR1 and CDR2 are SGHVS and FQNEAQ. V was trimmed by 5 bases and J by 6 bases, leaving 14 bases between them. This CDR3 region has 13 residues. The CDR3 spells CASSKPPRVEQYV. CDR3 bases: TGTGCCAGCAGCAAGCCCCCCAGGGTCGAGCAGTACGTC.

The rearrangement links TRBV28 to TRBJ2-7, with 10 bases lining up with TRBD1. Germline CDR1 and CDR2: MDHEN and SYDVKM. V was pared by 4 bases and J by 2 bases, with 5 bases of the junction left unmatched. This CDR3 has 15 amino acids. CDR3 sequence (DNA): TGTGCCAGCAGTTCGGGACAGGGGAGGACCTACGAGCAGTACTTC. Translated, it gives CASSSGQGRTYEQYF.

The V call is TRBV3-1 (or the pseudogene TRBV3-2), the J call TRBJ2-5, with D tentatively TRBD2 (6 bases). Germline V CDR1 and CDR2: LGHDT, YNNKEL (reference sequence). Trimming left V 4 bases short and J 7 bases short, with 13 bases between. The CDR3 runs to 13 residues. In DNA, the CDR3 is TGTGCCAGCAGCCCACAAACCGGGGGGACCCAGTACTTC. It is translated as CASSPQTGGTQYF.

The chain combines TRBV5-4 with TRBJ1-1, with D unresolved. This CDR3 region has 11 residues. Trimming took 5 bases from V and 7 from J, leaving 9 bases between them. In germline, CDR1 is SGHNT, CDR2 YYREEE (reference sequence). CDR3 nucleotide sequence: TGTGCCAGCAGTTACTACAATGAAGCTTTCTTT. It specifies CASSYYNEAFF. The full variable domain, rest sourced from reference TRBV5-4 and TRBJ1-1, is ETGVTQSPTHLIKTRGQQVTLRCSSQSGHNTVSWYQQALGQGPQFIFQYYREEENGRGNFPPRFSGLQFPNYSSELNVNALELDDSALYLCASSYYNEAFFGQGTRLTVV.

In the case of this clone: Other nucleotide sequences from this sample produce the same CDR3. The rearrangement joins TRBV5-1 to TRBJ2-5; TRBD1 matches at 8 bases. This CDR3 contains 16 residues. Per the germline V gene, CDR1 is SGHRS and CDR2 is YFSETQ. The ends lost 0 bases at V and 7 bases at J; junction bases unmatched: 11. The CDR3 protein is CASSLELAGGDGTQYF. The CDR3 nucleotides read TGCGCCAGCAGCTTGGAGTTGGCAGGGGGCGATGGGACCCAGTACTTC.

This clone was found a few times. The same CDR3 also results from other DNA sequences found in this sample. The CDR3 DNA reads as TGTGCCAGCAGCCATTCGGCAAGGGTCGCGGGGGGGCGGGATCTTGCCGGGGAGCTGTTTTTT. Protein product: CASSHSARVAGGRDLAGELFF. The chain couples TRBV3-1 (or the pseudogene TRBV3-2) to TRBJ2-2, with 9 bases aligning to TRBD2. Germline loops: CDR1 LGHDT, CDR2 YNNKEL (reference sequence). The CDR3 loop spans 21 amino acids. V was clipped by 3 bases and J by 6 bases; unmatched bases: 23.

The chain combines TRBV12-5 with TRBJ1-2; D not certain. This CDR3 has 17 amino acids. CDR1 is LGHNT, CDR2 FRNRAP, per germline. V shed 1 base and J shed 0 bases, with 15 bases lying between them. The CDR3 DNA follows: TGTGCTAGTGGTTTGGATCGTTTACAGAGCACTAACTATGGCTACACCTTC. Its protein product is CASGLDRLQSTNYGYTF.

The rearrangement joins TRBV19 to TRBJ1-5, with unresolved D. Per the germline V gene, CDR1 is LNHDA and CDR2 is SQIVND (reference sequence). Trimming took off 1 base at V and 0 bases at J, with 7 bases between the two ends. The CDR3 extends over 15 amino acids. The CDR3 DNA is TGTGCCAGTAGTATAGGTGGTAGTAGCAATCAGCCCCAGCATTTT. Translating gives CASSIGGSSNQPQHF.

The gene calls are TRBV20-1 and TRBJ1-2; TRBD1 matches 10 bases. The germline CDR1 and CDR2 sequences are DFQATT and SNEGSKA (reference sequence). V shed 3 bases and J 8 bases; nucleotides not matched to a gene: 12. There are 15 residues in the CDR3. In DNA, the CDR3 is TGCAGTGCTAGTGCGGGGGACAGGGGCCCCGGGGGCTACACCTTC. Amino acid sequence: CSASAGDRGPGGYTF.

The chain is built from TRBV28 and TRBJ1-5; D is undetermined. The CDR3 consists of 16 residues. Between the trimmed V and J ends, which lost 3 bases and 6 bases, there was a span of 18 bases. Germline CDR1 MDHEN, CDR2 SYDVKM. The CDR3 spells CASSLSYDTQIQPQHF. DNA of the CDR3: TGTGCCAGCAGTTTGAGCTATGACACCCAGATTCAGCCCCAGCATTTT.

The chain couples TRBV19 to TRBJ2-5; D is perhaps TRBD1 (5 bases). CDR3 length equals 14 residues. The germline V gene encodes CDR1 LNHDA and CDR2 SQIVND (reference sequence). The ends were cut back, 1 base at V and 5 bases at J, with 11 bases in the middle. The CDR3 is CASSIGVGPETQYF. The CDR3 DNA sequence: TGTGCCAGTAGTATAGGAGTGGGGCCGGAGACCCAGTACTTC.

This rearrangement joins TRBV7-9 to TRBJ1-1, with D maybe TRBD1 (6 bases). V was trimmed by 9 bases and J by 3 bases, leaving 20 bases between them. CDR1 is SEHNR, CDR2 FQNEAQ, per germline (reference sequence). CDR3 length: 15 amino acids. CDR3 in DNA: TGTGCCAGTACTGCAGGGGTCCTAAAACACACTGAAGCTTTCTTT. Protein sequence: CASTAGVLKHTEAFF.

This rearrangement joins TRBV11-2 to TRBJ2-3, with D possibly matching TRBD1 (5 bases). Per germline, CDR1 SGHAT and CDR2 FQNNGV. This CDR3 region has 14 residues. Trimming took 5 bases from V and 3 from J, leaving 12 bases between them. CDR3: CASSPQGKTDTQYF. The DNA for the CDR3 is TGTGCCAGCAGCCCTCAGGGAAAGACAGATACGCAGTATTTT.

This clone was counted many times. J is TRBJ1-6 and V is TRBV7-9, with TRBD1 identical over 9 bases. This CDR3 is built from 15 residues. Per germline, CDR1 SEHNR and CDR2 FQNEAQ (reference sequence). Trimming removed 5 bases from V and 10 bases from J; junction bases left unmatched: 9. In nucleotides, the CDR3 is TGTGCCAGCAGCCAGACAGGGACAGGGACCTCACCCCTCCACTTT. Translating gives CASSQTGTGTSPLHF.

The chain couples TRBV19 to TRBJ2-1, with TRBD2 as a possible D gene (5 bases). CDR3 size: 18 residues. CDR1 is LNHDA, CDR2 SQIVND, per germline (reference sequence). V gave up 7 bases and J gave up 0 bases, with 22 bases separating them. The CDR3, as DNA: TGTGCCAGTAATGAGGGTGTCGGCGGGTCCAGCTCCTACAATGAGCAGTTCTTC. Protein sequence: CASNEGVGGSSSYNEQFF.

This chain joins TRBV7-3 and TRBJ1-2; no clear D gene. V shed 2 bases and J shed 8 bases, with 12 bases lying between them. There are 13 residues in the CDR3. The germline CDR1 and CDR2 sequences are SGHTA and FQGTGA. The CDR3 is CASSLGPPRGYTF. CDR3 in DNA: TGTGCCAGCAGCTTAGGGCCGCCCAGGGGCTACACCTTC.

The chain links TRBV28 to TRBJ2-7; 13 bases align to TRBD2. The germline V gene encodes CDR1 MDHEN and CDR2 SYDVKM. The CDR3 extends over 15 amino acids. V lost 3 bases, J lost 7 bases, and 6 bases stayed unmatched. CDR3: CASSLRLGLAGEQYV. In nucleotides, the CDR3 is TGTGCCAGCAGTTTGAGGTTGGGACTAGCGGGGGAGCAGTACGTC.